This T cell receptor beta chain comes out of a study of shared clonotypes between healthy human individuals. Turning to the study itself: Sampling drew on donors who were a couple of women and three men aged 18 to 49.

V lost 0 bases to trimming and J lost 3 bases, with 13 bases between them. Germline CDR1 is SGHKS and CDR2 is YYEKEE (reference sequence). The CDR3 extends over 16 amino acids. The table came from immunoSEQ multiplex PCR; TCRdb's copy has only in-frame clones and leaves some out. This table has a few hundred thousand clones, 95% to 98% appearing once. The specimen sequenced was naive CD4+ T cells sorted from blood. Subset described: CD45RA+ positively selected. This clonotype originated in a woman aged 25 to 39 in good health. This chain uses TRBV5-5 with TRBJ1-3, with a weak D call TRBD1 (6 bases). In DNA, the CDR3 is TGTGCCAGCAGCTTGGAGAGGGGGGCAGGTGGAAACACCATATATTTT. Protein sequence: CASSLERGAGGNTIYF.